The 19 T cell receptor beta chains given below trace back to one sample, sequenced in a study of HIV-infected patients and healthy controls. TCRdb fed the 5' RACE reads into MiXCR, producing one record per CDR3 protein. The sample contains 60,000 to 70,000 distinct CDR3 sequences, roughly 21% of which appear only once. The specimen sequenced was CD4+ T cells from blood. These receptors all come from a human donor in good health.

This clonotype was seen a handful of times. V gene TRBV10-2 combines with J gene TRBJ2-5; 8 nucleotides match TRBD2. The CDR3 contains 14 residues. The V gene end was trimmed by 5 bases and the J gene end by 5 bases; junction bases not matched to a gene: 7. Germline CDR1 reads WSHSY; CDR2 reads SAAADI. The CDR3 nucleotides read TGCGCCAGCAGTCAAACACTAGCGGAGGAGACCCAGTACTTC. Translated, it gives CASSQTLAEETQYF.

This rearrangement joins TRBV7-9 to TRBJ1-6; no clear D. Trimming took 2 bases from V and 11 from J, leaving 13 bases between them. In germline, CDR1 is SEHNR, CDR2 FQNEAQ (reference sequence). The CDR3 is 14 residues long. CDR3 coding DNA: TGTGCCAGCAGCTTACCATCAGATGCGGCACCCCTCCACTTT. Encoded protein: CASSLPSDAAPLHF.

V is TRBV5-5 and J is TRBJ2-6, with TRBD1 matching over 9 bases. The germline V gene encodes CDR1 SGHKS and CDR2 YYEKEE (reference sequence). The CDR3 length is 16 residues. J gave up 4 bases and V 3 bases, and 5 bases lay outside the gene matches. CDR3 loop: CASSSGTGTGANVLTF. DNA of the CDR3: TGTGCCAGCAGCTCGGGGACAGGGACGGGGGCCAACGTCCTGACTTTC.

This clonotype has more than one count but fewer than ten. The J gene is TRBJ2-7, the V gene TRBV21-1; the table gives TRBD2 as D, unverified against the DNA. TRBV21-1 is a listed pseudogene. The CDR3 contains 14 residues. The CDR3 loop reads CASSPLDRSYEQYF. Written as DNA, the CDR3 is TGTGCCAGCAGCCCGCTGGACAGGTCCTACGAGCAGTACTTC.

This clonotype was recorded a few times. The V gene is TRBV7-2, the J gene TRBJ1-5; D ambiguous. V was pared by 5 bases and J by 5 bases, with 10 bases between. The germline V gene has CDR1 SGHTA and CDR2 FQGNSA. The CDR3 is 13 amino acids. CDR3: CASSPGVDQPQHF. The CDR3 coding sequence is TGTGCCAGCAGCCCCGGTGTCGATCAGCCCCAGCATTTT.

This clonotype has a count of ten or more. The chain carries TRBV20-1 and TRBJ2-7; D perhaps matches TRBD1 (6 bases). The CDR3 is 13 amino acids. The V end lost 6 bases, the J end lost 4 bases, and 16 bases lay between the germline ends. Germline CDR1 is DFQATT and CDR2 is SNEGSKA (reference sequence). CDR3 coding DNA: TGCAGTGCAGTACACAGGGCCAGGTACGAGCAGTACTTC. It codes for CSAVHRARYEQYF.

The genes are TRBV5-1 and TRBJ1-2; D perhaps matches TRBD1 (6 bases). Germline V gene sequence: CDR1 SGHRS, CDR2 YFSETQ. CDR3 size: 14 residues. V was shortened by 1 base and J by 2 bases, with 9 bases between the two germline ends. The chain's CDR3 is CASSLPGGNYGYTF. The DNA for the CDR3 is TGCGCCAGCAGCTTGCCCGGGGGCAACTATGGCTACACCTTC. Supplemented by reference TRBV5-1 and TRBJ1-2, the full variable domain reads KAGVTQTPRYLIKTRGQQVTLSCSPISGHRSVSWYQQTPGQGLQFLFEYFSETQRNKGNFPGRFSGRQFSNSRSEMNVSTLELGDSALYLCASSLPGGNYGYTFGSGTRLTVV.

V gene TRBV14 combines with J gene TRBJ1-1; D remains unclear. Between the trimmed V and J ends, which lost 5 bases and 2 bases, there was a span of 12 bases. This CDR3 spans 14 amino acids. In germline, CDR1 is SGHDN, CDR2 FVKESK. The CDR3 spells CASSSHPLNTEAFF. The CDR3 region has the DNA TGTGCCAGCAGCTCCCATCCCTTAAACACTGAAGCTTTCTTT.

The chain couples TRBV6-1 to TRBJ2-5; possibly TRBD1 for D (5 bases). Trimming took off 1 base at V and 2 bases at J, with 8 bases between the two ends. Per germline, CDR1 MNHNS and CDR2 SASEGT. This CDR3 region has 14 residues. Here the CDR3 reads CASSEGTIQETQYF. The CDR3 DNA reads TGTGCCAGCAGTGAAGGGACAATACAAGAGACCCAGTACTTC.

Many counts were recorded for this clonotype. The chain is built from TRBV30 and TRBJ2-1, with 9 bases aligning to TRBD2. Germline loops: CDR1 GTSNPN, CDR2 SVGIG (reference sequence). Trimming at V came to 0 bases and at J to 2 bases, leaving 2 bases not matched to a gene. The CDR3 loop spans 15 amino acids. CDR3 region: CAWSVGGRAYNEQFF. CDR3 bases: TGTGCCTGGAGTGTTGGCGGGAGGGCCTACAATGAGCAGTTCTTC.

This clonotype appeared many times. V gene TRBV20-1 combines with J gene TRBJ1-1; possibly TRBD1 for D (6 bases). V lost 3 bases and J 3 bases, leaving 14 bases between the germline ends. From germline, CDR1 is DFQATT and CDR2 SNEGSKA (reference sequence). The CDR3 consists of 14 residues. The CDR3 DNA follows: TGCAGTGCTAGTGCCCCAGGGGTCTACACTGAAGCTTTCTTT. It codes for CSASAPGVYTEAFF.

This clonotype was seen many times. CDR3 protein: CASSQATGAGNTEAFF. As DNA, the CDR3 is TGCGCCAGCAGCCAAGCGACAGGGGCGGGGAACACTGAAGCTTTCTTT. The J gene is TRBJ1-1, the V gene TRBV4-1; 8 nucleotides agree with TRBD1. V trimming: 1 base; J trimming: 1 base; junction bases outside the gene matches: 5. The V gene's germline CDR1 is MGHRA and CDR2 YSYEKL. The CDR3 runs 16 residues.

The chain employs TRBV3-1 and TRBJ2-1, with TRBD2 identical over 8 bases. The CDR3 is 19 amino acids. J was trimmed by 6 bases and V by 0 bases; bases with no gene match: 16. CDR1 is LGHDT and CDR2 is YNNKEL in the germline V gene (reference sequence). The CDR3 sequence is CASSQDRMVGGRRFNEQFF. The CDR3 nucleotides are TGTGCCAGCAGCCAAGATAGGATGGTAGGCGGGAGGAGATTCAATGAGCAGTTCTTC.

This clonotype has a count of ten or more. The chain recombines TRBV6-2 or TRBV6-3 with TRBJ1-1; 7 bases agree with TRBD1. J gave up 2 bases and V 2 bases, and 8 bases lay outside the gene matches. Germline V lookup: CDR1 MNHEY, CDR2 SVGEGT. This CDR3 region has 16 residues. Written as DNA, the CDR3 is TGTGCCAGCAGTTACAACCAGGGACAGCGAAACACTGAAGCTTTCTTT. Its protein is CASSYNQGQRNTEAFF.

This clonotype turned up a few times. The rearrangement joins TRBV20-1 to TRBJ2-3; either TRBD1 or TRBD2 may supply D (5 bases each). Between the trimmed V and J ends, which lost 8 bases and 5 bases, there was a span of 11 bases. Per germline, CDR1 DFQATT and CDR2 SNEGSKA (reference sequence). The CDR3 extends over 11 amino acids. CDR3 sequence: CSSERGDTQYF. In DNA, the CDR3 is TGCAGTTCTGAGAGGGGAGATACGCAGTATTTT.

CDR3 in amino acids: CASSASFQTQYF. DNA for the CDR3: TGTGCCAGCTCCGCTTCTTTCCAGACCCAGTACTTC. V is TRBV6-2 or TRBV6-3 and J is TRBJ2-5; D is unclear. Germline assignment: CDR1 MNHEY and CDR2 SVGEGT. The CDR3 has 12 amino acids. V lost 8 bases and J 6 bases, leaving 13 bases between the germline ends.

Relative to its sample, this clonotype is medium-sized (0.01 to 0.1%). The chain joins TRBV29-1 to TRBJ2-3; D unclear. The CDR3 spans 11 residues. The V end lost 1 base, the J end lost 5 bases, and 4 bases lay between the germline ends. Germline values: CDR1 SQVTM, CDR2 ANQGSEA. CDR3 region: CSVEARDTQYF. DNA for the CDR3: TGCAGCGTTGAAGCCCGAGATACGCAGTATTTT.

V is TRBV6-5 and J is TRBJ2-7, with 9 bases that match TRBD1. Germline V gene lookup returns CDR1 MNHEY and CDR2 SVGAGI. The V and J ends lost 0 bases and 4 bases, in that order; junction bases with no gene match: 4. The CDR3 has 15 amino acids. CDR3 sequence reads: CASSYSGQGIYEQYF. CDR3 nucleotide sequence: TGTGCCAGCAGTTACTCCGGACAGGGGATTTACGAGCAGTACTTC.

This clonotype was detected many times. CDR3 nucleotide sequence: TGCAGCCACGGAGACAGGCCCCAGTACTTC. Amino acids: CSHGDRPQYF. The genes are TRBV29-1 and TRBJ2-5; possibly TRBD1 for D (6 bases). The V end lost 8 bases, the J end lost 9 bases, and 13 bases lay between the germline ends. This CDR3 region has 10 residues. CDR1 is SQVTM and CDR2 is ANQGSEA in the germline V gene.